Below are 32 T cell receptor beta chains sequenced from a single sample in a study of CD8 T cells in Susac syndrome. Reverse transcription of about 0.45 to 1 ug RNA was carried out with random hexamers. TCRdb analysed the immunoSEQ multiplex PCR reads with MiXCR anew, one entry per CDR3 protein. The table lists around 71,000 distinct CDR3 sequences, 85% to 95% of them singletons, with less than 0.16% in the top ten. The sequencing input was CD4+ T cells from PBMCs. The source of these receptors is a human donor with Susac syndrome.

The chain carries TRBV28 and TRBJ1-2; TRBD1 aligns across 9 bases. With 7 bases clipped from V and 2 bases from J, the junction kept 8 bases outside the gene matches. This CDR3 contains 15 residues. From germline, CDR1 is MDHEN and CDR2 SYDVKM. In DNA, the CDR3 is TGTGCCAGCACCAGTCCCGGGACAGGGAACTATGGCTACACCTTC. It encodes CASTSPGTGNYGYTF.

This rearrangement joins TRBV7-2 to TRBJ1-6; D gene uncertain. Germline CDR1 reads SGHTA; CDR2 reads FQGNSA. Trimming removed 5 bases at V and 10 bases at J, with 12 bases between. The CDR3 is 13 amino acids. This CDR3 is CASSRSRESPLHF. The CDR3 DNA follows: TGTGCCAGCAGCCGATCGAGGGAGTCACCCCTCCACTTT.

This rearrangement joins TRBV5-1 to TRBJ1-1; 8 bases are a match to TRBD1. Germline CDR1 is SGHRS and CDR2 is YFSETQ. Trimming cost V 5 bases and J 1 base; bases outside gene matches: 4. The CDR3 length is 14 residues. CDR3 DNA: TGCGCCAGCAGTAAGGGACAGGCGAACACTGAAGCTTTCTTT. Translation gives CASSKGQANTEAFF.

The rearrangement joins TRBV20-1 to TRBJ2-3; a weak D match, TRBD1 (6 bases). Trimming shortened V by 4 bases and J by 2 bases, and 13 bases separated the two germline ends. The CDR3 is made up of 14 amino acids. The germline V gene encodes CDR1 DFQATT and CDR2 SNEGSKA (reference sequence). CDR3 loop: CSATRQVSTDTQYF. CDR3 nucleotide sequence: TGCAGTGCTACTCGACAGGTCTCCACAGATACGCAGTATTTT.

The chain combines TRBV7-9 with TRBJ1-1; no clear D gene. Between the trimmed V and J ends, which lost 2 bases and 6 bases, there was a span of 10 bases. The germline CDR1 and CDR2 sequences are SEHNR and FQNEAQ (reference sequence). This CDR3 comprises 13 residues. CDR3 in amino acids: CASSLIDTAEAFF. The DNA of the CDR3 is TGTGCCAGCAGCTTAATCGATACAGCTGAAGCTTTCTTT.

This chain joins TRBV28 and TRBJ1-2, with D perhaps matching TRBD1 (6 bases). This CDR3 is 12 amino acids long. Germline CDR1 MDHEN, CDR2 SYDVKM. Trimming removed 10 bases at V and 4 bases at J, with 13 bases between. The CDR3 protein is CATGGARYGYTF. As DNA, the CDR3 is TGTGCCACCGGGGGGGCGCGCTATGGCTACACCTTC.

CDR3 DNA sequence: TGCGCCAGCAGCTCGGGACAGGGGAATTCACCCCTCCACTTT. It encodes CASSSGQGNSPLHF. The J gene is TRBJ1-6, the V gene TRBV5-1; 10 bases line up with TRBD1. There are 14 residues in the CDR3. V shed 3 bases, J shed 7 bases, and the junction held 1 base outside the gene matches. Germline CDR1 reads SGHRS; CDR2 reads YFSETQ. The whole variable domain, remainder taken from reference TRBV5-1 and TRBJ1-6, is KAGVTQTPRYLIKTRGQQVTLSCSPISGHRSVSWYQQTPGQGLQFLFEYFSETQRNKGNFPGRFSGRQFSNSRSEMNVSTLELGDSALYLCASSSGQGNSPLHFGNGTRLTVT.

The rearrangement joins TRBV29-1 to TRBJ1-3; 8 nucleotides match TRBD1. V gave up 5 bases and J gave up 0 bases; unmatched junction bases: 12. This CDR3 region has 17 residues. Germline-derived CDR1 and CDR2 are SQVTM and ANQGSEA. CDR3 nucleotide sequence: TGCAGCGTTTCAGGGGGCTCTTGGGGAAGCTCTGGAAACACCATATATTTT. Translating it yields CSVSGGSWGSSGNTIYF.

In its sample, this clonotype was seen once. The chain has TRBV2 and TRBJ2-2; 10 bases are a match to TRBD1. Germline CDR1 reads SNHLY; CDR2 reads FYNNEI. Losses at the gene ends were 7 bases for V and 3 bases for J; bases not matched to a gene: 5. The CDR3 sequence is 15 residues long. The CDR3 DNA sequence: TGTGCCAGCATCGGGGACAGGGGTTACACCGGGGAGCTGTTTTTT. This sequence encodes CASIGDRGYTGELFF.

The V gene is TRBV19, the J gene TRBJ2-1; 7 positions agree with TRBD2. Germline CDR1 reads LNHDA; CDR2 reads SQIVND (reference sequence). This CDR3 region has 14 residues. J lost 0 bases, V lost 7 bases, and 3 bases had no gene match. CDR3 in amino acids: CASMGGTSYNEQFF. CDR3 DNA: TGTGCCAGTATGGGGGGGACCTCCTACAATGAGCAGTTCTTC.

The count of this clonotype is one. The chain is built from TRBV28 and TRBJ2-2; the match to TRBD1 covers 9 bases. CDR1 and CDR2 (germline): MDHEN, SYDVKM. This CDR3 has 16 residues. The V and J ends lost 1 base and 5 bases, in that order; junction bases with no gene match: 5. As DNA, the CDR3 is TGTGCCAGCAGTTTATCTCCGGGACAGGGAACCGGGGAGCTGTTTTTT. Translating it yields CASSLSPGQGTGELFF.

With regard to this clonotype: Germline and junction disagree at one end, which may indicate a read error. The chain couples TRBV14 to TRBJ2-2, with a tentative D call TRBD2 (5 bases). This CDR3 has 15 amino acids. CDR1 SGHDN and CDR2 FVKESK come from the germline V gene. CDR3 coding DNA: TGTGCCAACAGCCATTATCGGACTTACACCGGGGAGCTGTTTTTT. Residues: CANSHYRTYTGELFF.

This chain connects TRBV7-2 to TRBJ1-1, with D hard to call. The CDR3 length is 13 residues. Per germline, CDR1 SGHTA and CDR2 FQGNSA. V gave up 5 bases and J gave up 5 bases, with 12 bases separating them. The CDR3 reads CASSILRGTEAFF. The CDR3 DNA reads TGTGCCAGCAGCATCTTACGGGGAACTGAAGCTTTCTTT.

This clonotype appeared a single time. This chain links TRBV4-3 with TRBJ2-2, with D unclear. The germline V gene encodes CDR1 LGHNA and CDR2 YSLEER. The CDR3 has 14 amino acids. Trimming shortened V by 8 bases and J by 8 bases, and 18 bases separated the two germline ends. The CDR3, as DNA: TGCGCCAGCCGAGCCCACGGAAGTCCGGGGGAGCTGTTTTTT. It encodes CASRAHGSPGELFF.

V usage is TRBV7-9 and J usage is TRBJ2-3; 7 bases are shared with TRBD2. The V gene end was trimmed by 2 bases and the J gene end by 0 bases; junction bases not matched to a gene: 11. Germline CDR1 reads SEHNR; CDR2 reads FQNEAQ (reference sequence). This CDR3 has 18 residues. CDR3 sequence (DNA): TGTGCCAGCAGCTTAATCAGCGGGGCCTCACCTAGCACAGATACGCAGTATTTT. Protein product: CASSLISGASPSTDTQYF.

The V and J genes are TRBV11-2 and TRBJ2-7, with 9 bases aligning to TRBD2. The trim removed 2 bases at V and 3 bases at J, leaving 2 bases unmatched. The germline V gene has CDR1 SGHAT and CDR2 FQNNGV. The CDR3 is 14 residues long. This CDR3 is CASSLLTSGYEQYF. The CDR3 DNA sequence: TGTGCCAGCAGCTTATTGACTAGCGGCTACGAGCAGTACTTC. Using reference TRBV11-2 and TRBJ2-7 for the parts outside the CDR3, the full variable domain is EAGVAQSPRYKIIEKRQSVAFWCNPISGHATLYWYQQILGQGPKLLIQFQNNGVVDDSQLPKDRFSAERLKGVDSTLKIQPAKLEDSAVYLCASSLLTSGYEQYFGPGTRLTVT.

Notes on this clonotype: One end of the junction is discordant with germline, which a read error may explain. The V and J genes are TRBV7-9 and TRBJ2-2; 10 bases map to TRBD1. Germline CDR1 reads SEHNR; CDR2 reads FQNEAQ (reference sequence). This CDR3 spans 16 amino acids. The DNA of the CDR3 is TGTACCAGCAGCTCGGGGACAGGGGTTAACACCGGGGAGCTGTTTTTT. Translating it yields CTSSSGTGVNTGELFF.

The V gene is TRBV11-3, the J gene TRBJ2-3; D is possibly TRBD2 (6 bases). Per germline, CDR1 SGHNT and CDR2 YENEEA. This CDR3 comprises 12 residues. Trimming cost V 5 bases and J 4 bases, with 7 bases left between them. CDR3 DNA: TGTGCCAGCAGCCGGGACTCAGATACGCAGTATTTT. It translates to CASSRDSDTQYF.

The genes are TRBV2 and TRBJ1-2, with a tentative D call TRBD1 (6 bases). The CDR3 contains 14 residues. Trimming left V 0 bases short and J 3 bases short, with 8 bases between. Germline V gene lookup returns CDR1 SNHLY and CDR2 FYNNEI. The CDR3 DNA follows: TGTGCCAGCAGTGAAGCCAGGGGCGACTATGGCTACACCTTC. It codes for CASSEARGDYGYTF. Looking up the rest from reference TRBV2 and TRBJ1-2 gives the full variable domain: EPEVTQTPSHQVTQMGQEVILRCVPISNHLYFYWYRQILGQKVEFLVSFYNNEISEKSEIFDDQFSVERPDGSNFTLKIRSTKLEDSAMYFCASSEARGDYGYTFGSGTRLTVV.

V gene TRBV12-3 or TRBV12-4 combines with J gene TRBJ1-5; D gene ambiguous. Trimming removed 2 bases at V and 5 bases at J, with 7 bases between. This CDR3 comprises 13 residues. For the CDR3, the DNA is TGTGCCAGCAGTTTAATGGACGATCAGCCCCAGCATTTT. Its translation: CASSLMDDQPQHF.

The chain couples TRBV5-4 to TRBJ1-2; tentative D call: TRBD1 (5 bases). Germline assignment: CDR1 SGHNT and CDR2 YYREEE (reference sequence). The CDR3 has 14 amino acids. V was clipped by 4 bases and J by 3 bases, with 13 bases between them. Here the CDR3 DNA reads TGTGCCAGCAGCCCCGGACCGGGGGACTATGGCTACACCTTC. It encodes CASSPGPGDYGYTF. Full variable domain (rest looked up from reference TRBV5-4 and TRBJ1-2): ETGVTQSPTHLIKTRGQQVTLRCSSQSGHNTVSWYQQALGQGPQFIFQYYREEENGRGNFPPRFSGLQFPNYSSELNVNALELDDSALYLCASSPGPGDYGYTFGSGTRLTVV.

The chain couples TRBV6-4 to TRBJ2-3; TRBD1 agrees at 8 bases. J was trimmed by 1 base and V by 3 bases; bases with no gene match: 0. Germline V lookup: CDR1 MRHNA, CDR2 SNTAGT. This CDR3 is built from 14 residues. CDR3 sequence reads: CASSETGGTDTQYF. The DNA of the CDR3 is TGTGCCAGCAGTGAGACAGGGGGCACAGATACGCAGTATTTT.

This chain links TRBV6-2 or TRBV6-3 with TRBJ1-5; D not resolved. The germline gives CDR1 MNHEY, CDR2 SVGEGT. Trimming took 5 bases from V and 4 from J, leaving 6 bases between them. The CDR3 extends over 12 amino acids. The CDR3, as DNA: TGTGCCAGCAGTGACCCGAATCAGCCCCAGCATTTT. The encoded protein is CASSDPNQPQHF.

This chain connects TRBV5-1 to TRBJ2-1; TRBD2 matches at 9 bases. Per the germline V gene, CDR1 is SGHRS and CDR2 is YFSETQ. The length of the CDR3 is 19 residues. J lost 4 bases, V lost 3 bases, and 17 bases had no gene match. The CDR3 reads CASSSQLPGLAGEYNEQFF. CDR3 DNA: TGCGCCAGCAGCTCCCAACTTCCGGGACTAGCCGGGGAGTACAATGAGCAGTTCTTC.

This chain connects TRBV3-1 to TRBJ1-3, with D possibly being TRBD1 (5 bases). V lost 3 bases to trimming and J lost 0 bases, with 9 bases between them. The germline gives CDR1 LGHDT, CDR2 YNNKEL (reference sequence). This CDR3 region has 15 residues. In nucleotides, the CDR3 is TGTGCCAGCAGCCATGGGGCCCTCTCTGGAAACACCATATATTTT. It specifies CASSHGALSGNTIYF.

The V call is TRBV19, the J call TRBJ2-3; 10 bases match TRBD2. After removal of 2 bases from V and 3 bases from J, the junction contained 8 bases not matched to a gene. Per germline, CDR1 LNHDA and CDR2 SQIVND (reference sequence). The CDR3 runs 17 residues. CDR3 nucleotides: TGTGCCAGTAGTATACGTTCTCAACTAGCGGGAACAGATACGCAGTATTTT. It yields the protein CASSIRSQLAGTDTQYF. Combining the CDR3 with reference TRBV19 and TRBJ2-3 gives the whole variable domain DGGITQSPKYLFRKEGQNVTLSCEQNLNHDAMYWYRQDPGQGLRLIYYSQIVNDFQKGDIAEGYSVSREKKESFPLTVTSAQKNPTAFYLCASSIRSQLAGTDTQYFGPGTRLTVL.

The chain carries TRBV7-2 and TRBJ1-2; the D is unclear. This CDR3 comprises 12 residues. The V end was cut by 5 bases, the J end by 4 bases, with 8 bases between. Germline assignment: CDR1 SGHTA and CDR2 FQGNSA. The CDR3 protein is CASSPGVYGYTF. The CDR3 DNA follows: TGTGCCAGCAGCCCCGGGGTCTATGGCTACACCTTC.

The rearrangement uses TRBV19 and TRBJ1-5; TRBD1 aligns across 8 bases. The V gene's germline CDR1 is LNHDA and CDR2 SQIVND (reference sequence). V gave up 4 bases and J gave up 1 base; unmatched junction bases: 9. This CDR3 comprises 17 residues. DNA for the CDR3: TGTGCCAGTAGTAAGGGCCAGGGGGCGGCGAGCAATCAGCCCCAGCATTTT. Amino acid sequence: CASSKGQGAASNQPQHF.

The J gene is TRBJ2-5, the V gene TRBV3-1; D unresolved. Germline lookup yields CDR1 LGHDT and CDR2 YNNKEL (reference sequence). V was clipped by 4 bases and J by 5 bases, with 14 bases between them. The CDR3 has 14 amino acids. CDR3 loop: CASSRGGDRETQYF. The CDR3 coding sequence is TGTGCCAGCAGCCGAGGTGGAGATAGGGAGACCCAGTACTTC.

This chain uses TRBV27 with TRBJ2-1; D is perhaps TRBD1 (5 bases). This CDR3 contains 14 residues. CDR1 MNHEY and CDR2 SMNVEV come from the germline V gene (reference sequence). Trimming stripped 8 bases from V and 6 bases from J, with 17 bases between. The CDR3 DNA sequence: TGTGCCAGCGGAGATGAGAGAAGGGGCAATGAGCAGTTCTTC. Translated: CASGDERRGNEQFF.

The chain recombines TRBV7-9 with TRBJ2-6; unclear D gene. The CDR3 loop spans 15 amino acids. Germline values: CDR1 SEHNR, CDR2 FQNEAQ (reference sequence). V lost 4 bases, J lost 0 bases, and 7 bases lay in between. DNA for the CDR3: TGTGCCAGCAGCTCGTGGGGCTCTGGGGCCAACGTCCTGACTTTC. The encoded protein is CASSSWGSGANVLTF. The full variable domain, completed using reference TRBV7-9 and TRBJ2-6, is DTGVSQNPRHKITKRGQNVTFRCDPISEHNRLYWYRQTLGQGPEFLTYFQNEAQLEKSRLLSDRFSAERPKGSFSTLEIQRTEQGDSAMYLCASSSWGSGANVLTFGAGSRLTVL.

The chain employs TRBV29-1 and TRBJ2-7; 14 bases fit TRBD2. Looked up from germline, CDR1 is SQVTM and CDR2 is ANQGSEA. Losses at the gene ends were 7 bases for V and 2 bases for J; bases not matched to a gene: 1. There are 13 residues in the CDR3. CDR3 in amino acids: CSGTSGGPYEQYF. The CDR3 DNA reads TGCAGCGGGACTAGCGGGGGGCCCTACGAGCAGTACTTC.